Given below is one T cell receptor (beta chain) in context. Here immunoSEQ multiplex PCR was the method, and the copy in TCRdb shows in-frame clones only, minus some. The sample contains more than 300,000 clones, around nine tenths of which appear only once. These data belong to a study of blood T cell repertoires in COVID-19. Study overall: Researchers got acute and convalescent COVID-19 samples from the United States, Italy and Spain. PBMCs, B-cell-depleted T cells, or T cells were the source of the cDNA or gDNA that made up the material.

Patients from Seattle were sampled longitudinally, starting during active infection. Specimen: peripheral blood. This clonotype was obtained from a woman aged 25 to 45 with COVID-19, enrolled during active disease.

CDR3 protein: CASSPGTGAGDGYTF. DNA of the CDR3: TGTGCCAGCAGCCCCGGGACAGGGGCGGGGGATGGCTACACCTTC. V usage is TRBV7-9 and J usage is TRBJ1-2; 10 nucleotides align to TRBD1. There are 15 residues in the CDR3. Germline CDR1 and CDR2: SEHNR and FQNEAQ (reference sequence). V lost 5 bases and J lost 6; bases outside the gene matches: 9. Drawing the rest from reference TRBV7-9 and TRBJ1-2, the complete variable domain is DTGVSQNPRHKITKRGQNVTFRCDPISEHNRLYWYRQTLGQGPEFLTYFQNEAQLEKSRLLSDRFSAERPKGSFSTLEIQRTEQGDSAMYLCASSPGTGAGDGYTFGSGTRLTVV.